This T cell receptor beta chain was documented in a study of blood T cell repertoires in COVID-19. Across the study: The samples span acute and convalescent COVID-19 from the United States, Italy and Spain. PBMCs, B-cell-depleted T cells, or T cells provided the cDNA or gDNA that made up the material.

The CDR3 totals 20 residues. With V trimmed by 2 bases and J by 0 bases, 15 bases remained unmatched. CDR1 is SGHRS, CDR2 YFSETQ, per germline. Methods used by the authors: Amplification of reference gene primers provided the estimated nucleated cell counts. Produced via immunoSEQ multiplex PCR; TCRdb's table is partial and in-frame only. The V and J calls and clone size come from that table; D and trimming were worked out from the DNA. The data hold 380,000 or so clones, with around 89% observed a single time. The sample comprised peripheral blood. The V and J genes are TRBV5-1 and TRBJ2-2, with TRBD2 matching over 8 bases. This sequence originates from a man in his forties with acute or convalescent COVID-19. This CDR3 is CASSFLRSRRGASNTGELFF. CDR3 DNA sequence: TGCGCCAGCAGCTTCCTAAGGTCTCGGCGGGGGGCCTCGAACACCGGGGAGCTGTTTTTT.